Each of the 20 T cell receptor beta chains below was sequenced from the same sample in a study of T cell responses to AZD1222 COVID-19 vaccine. Assay: immunoSEQ multiplex PCR; the TCRdb copy retains only in-frame clones and omits some. Of some 86,000 clones listed, around 84% were seen once; the top ten hold around 20%. The specimen comprised peripheral blood, sampled on day 0 of AZD1222 vaccination. The receptors derive from an adult in good health.

This chain uses TRBV15 with TRBJ1-5; D uncertain. V shed 3 bases and J shed 9 bases, with 18 bases lying between them. The CDR3 contains 15 residues. Germline values: CDR1 LNHNV, CDR2 YYDKDF (reference sequence). The chain's CDR3 is CATSSPLAHGRPQHF. CDR3 bases: TGTGCCACCAGCAGCCCCTTAGCACACGGGAGGCCCCAGCATTTT.

This chain uses TRBV5-6 with TRBJ2-6; tentative D call: TRBD2 (5 bases). Germline assignment: CDR1 SGHDT and CDR2 YYEEEE. V lost 3 bases and J lost 4, with 17 bases in between. There are 17 residues in the CDR3. CDR3: CASSSPGWAKGANVLTF. In DNA, the CDR3 is TGTGCCAGCAGCTCCCCGGGGTGGGCGAAAGGGGCCAACGTCCTGACTTTC.

In this sample, this clone turned up once. The V call is TRBV10-3, the J call TRBJ1-6; unclear D gene. The CDR3 has 16 amino acids. The V end lost 10 bases, the J end lost 2 bases, and 18 bases lay between the germline ends. CDR1 and CDR2 (germline): ENHRY, SYGVKD. CDR3 DNA sequence: TGTGCCAGCCAGACATCTCGGGATACCTATAATTCACCCCTCCACTTT. Protein product: CASQTSRDTYNSPLHF.

The V gene is TRBV2, the J gene TRBJ2-7; D is perhaps TRBD1 (6 bases). Trimming removed 4 bases at V and 5 bases at J, with 15 bases between. The CDR3 runs to 14 residues. CDR1 and CDR2 from the germline V gene are SNHLY and FYNNEI. CDR3 sequence reads: CASSGGPLSHEQYF. DNA of the CDR3: TGTGCCAGCAGTGGGGGGCCACTTAGTCACGAGCAGTACTTC.

This clone was recorded a few times. J is TRBJ2-7 and V is TRBV5-5; no firm D call. Germline V CDR1 and CDR2: SGHKS, YYEKEE (reference sequence). Between the trimmed V and J ends, which lost 1 base and 5 bases, there was a span of 7 bases. This CDR3 has 12 amino acids. The CDR3 here is CASSLSFNEQYF. The CDR3 DNA follows: TGTGCCAGCAGCTTGTCCTTCAACGAGCAGTACTTC. The full variable domain, completed using reference TRBV5-5 and TRBJ2-7, is DAGVTQSPTHLIKTRGQQVTLRCSPISGHKSVSWYQQVLGQGPQFIFQYYEKEERGRGNFPDRFSARQFPNYSSELNVNALLLGDSALYLCASSLSFNEQYFGPGTRLTVT.

The J gene is TRBJ2-7, the V gene TRBV3-1 (or the pseudogene TRBV3-2); perhaps TRBD1 as D (6 bases). The CDR3 has 14 amino acids. Trimming cost V 7 bases and J 6 bases, with 19 bases left between them. Germline CDR1 LGHDT, CDR2 YNNKEL (reference sequence). This CDR3 is CASKGGQRVGEQYF. The CDR3 region has the DNA TGTGCCAGCAAGGGTGGACAGAGGGTTGGCGAGCAGTACTTC.

The V and J genes are TRBV7-2 and TRBJ1-5; 9 bases align to TRBD1. This CDR3 contains 14 residues. The germline gives CDR1 SGHTA, CDR2 FQGNSA. J lost 6 bases, V lost 4 bases, and 4 bases had no gene match. CDR3 loop: CASSSGTGSQPQHF. The CDR3 DNA reads as TGTGCCAGCAGCTCCGGGACAGGGAGTCAGCCCCAGCATTTT. Based on the CDR3 plus reference TRBV7-2 and TRBJ1-5, the full variable domain is GAGVSQSPSNKVTEKGKDVELRCDPISGHTALYWYRQSLGQGLEFLIYFQGNSAPDKSGLPSDRFSAERTGGSVSTLTIQRTQQEDSAVYLCASSSGTGSQPQHFGDGTRLSIL.

In DNA, the CDR3 is TGCGCCAGCAGTGAGGGACTCTCGAGTACTGAAGCTTTCTTT. It specifies CASSEGLSSTEAFF. The chain couples TRBV10-1 to TRBJ1-1; D gene uncertain. The CDR3 sequence is 14 residues long. The germline V gene encodes CDR1 WNHNN and CDR2 SYGVQD (reference sequence). Between the trimmed V and J ends, which lost 2 bases and 5 bases, there was a span of 12 bases.

The V gene is TRBV28, the J gene TRBJ1-2; 7 bases line up with TRBD1. V trimming: 4 bases; J trimming: 6 bases; junction bases outside the gene matches: 5. This CDR3 contains 13 residues. The germline gives CDR1 MDHEN, CDR2 SYDVKM. Written as DNA, the CDR3 is TGTGCCAGCAGTTGGCCAGGGGGAAATGGCTACACCTTC. Translation gives CASSWPGGNGYTF.

The chain is built from TRBV3-1 (or the pseudogene TRBV3-2) and TRBJ2-3; D is ambiguous. The CDR3 contains 15 residues. Germline values: CDR1 LGHDT, CDR2 YNNKEL (reference sequence). Trimming stripped 4 bases from V and 1 base from J, with 12 bases between. The CDR3, as DNA: TGTGCCAGCAGCCCGAGACGGGCGGGCACAGATACGCAGTATTTT. As protein: CASSPRRAGTDTQYF.

This clone was detected once. The chain has TRBV27 and TRBJ2-2, with TRBD1 matching over 7 bases. V shed 3 bases, J shed 3 bases, and the junction held 10 bases outside the gene matches. The CDR3 loop spans 17 amino acids. Germline-derived CDR1 and CDR2 are MNHEY and SMNVEV (reference sequence). In nucleotides, the CDR3 is TGTGCCAGCAGTTTGGCCAACGGACAGGCTTACACCGGGGAGCTGTTTTTT. Translating gives CASSLANGQAYTGELFF.

The chain employs TRBV27 and TRBJ2-5; possible D gene TRBD2, 6 bases. CDR3 length: 17 residues. CDR1 MNHEY and CDR2 SMNVEV come from the germline V gene (reference sequence). V was cut by 3 bases and J by 5 bases, with 22 bases left in between. The chain's CDR3 is CASSFLGRGSYEETQYF. The CDR3 DNA follows: TGTGCCAGCAGTTTTTTAGGGCGGGGAAGTTATGAGGAGACCCAGTACTTC.

This clone was seen only once. This rearrangement joins TRBV5-6 to TRBJ1-4; D is possibly TRBD1 (5 bases). V dropped 1 base and J dropped 5 bases, with 15 bases sitting between them. The germline gives CDR1 SGHDT, CDR2 YYEEEE. This CDR3 has 16 amino acids. The CDR3 coding sequence is TGTGCCAGCAGCTTGCCACCGGGACTCTCAAATGAAAAACTGTTTTTT. It is translated as CASSLPPGLSNEKLFF.

This clone showed up just a few times. The rearrangement uses TRBV27 and TRBJ1-2; 8 bases line up with TRBD1. Germline V gene sequence: CDR1 MNHEY, CDR2 SMNVEV (reference sequence). J gave up 4 bases and V 5 bases, and 9 bases lay outside the gene matches. This CDR3 contains 15 residues. This CDR3 reads CASSTGGRVPYGYTF. The CDR3 DNA reads TGTGCCAGCAGTACAGGGGGGAGGGTGCCCTATGGCTACACCTTC.

The V gene is TRBV18, the J gene TRBJ2-7; 7 bases align to TRBD1. The CDR3 length is 16 residues. Germline V CDR1 and CDR2: KGHSH, LQKENI. Trimming cost V 3 bases and J 3 bases; bases outside gene matches: 11. CDR3 residues: CASSPSDFPGGYEQYF. The DNA for the CDR3 is TGTGCCAGCTCACCTTCGGATTTTCCAGGGGGCTACGAGCAGTACTTC.

The chain has TRBV15 and TRBJ1-2; maybe TRBD1 (6 bases). Germline assignment: CDR1 LNHNV and CDR2 YYDKDF (reference sequence). Trimming removed 1 base at V and 2 bases at J, with 17 bases between. The CDR3 covers 17 residues. CDR3: CATSRGGSGVGNYGYTF. CDR3 DNA: TGTGCCACCAGCAGAGGGGGCTCAGGGGTAGGGAACTATGGCTACACCTTC.

V usage is TRBV9 and J usage is TRBJ1-1; weak D call: TRBD1 (5 bases). V was trimmed by 1 base and J by 6 bases, leaving 13 bases between them. CDR3 length equals 14 residues. Per germline, CDR1 SGDLS and CDR2 YYNGEE. CDR3 residues: CASSVTATGAEAFF. The CDR3 DNA reads as TGTGCCAGCAGCGTAACGGCGACGGGGGCTGAAGCTTTCTTT. Combining the CDR3 with reference TRBV9 and TRBJ1-1 gives the whole variable domain DSGVTQTPKHLITATGQRVTLRCSPRSGDLSVYWYQQSLDQGLQFLIQYYNGEERAKGNILERFSAQQFPDLHSELNLSSLELGDSALYFCASSVTATGAEAFFGQGTRLTVV.

The rearrangement uses TRBV7-7 and TRBJ2-7; 7 bases are a match to TRBD1. Looked up from germline, CDR1 is SSHAT and CDR2 is FNYEAQ (reference sequence). The CDR3 contains 16 residues. The V and J ends lost 1 base and 7 bases, in that order; junction bases with no gene match: 13. CDR3: CASSLGTGPALGEQYF. CDR3 DNA: TGTGCCAGCAGCTTAGGGACAGGACCCGCCCTAGGGGAGCAGTACTTC.

This clone was counted between two and nine times. The chain joins TRBV2 to TRBJ2-7; no definite D call. V lost 3 bases, J lost 5 bases, and 11 bases lay in between. Per germline, CDR1 SNHLY and CDR2 FYNNEI. This CDR3 has 13 amino acids. The CDR3 protein is CASSDLRHDEQYF. The CDR3 DNA follows: TGTGCCAGCAGTGACTTAAGGCACGACGAGCAGTACTTC.

This clone was counted a single time. This CDR3 reads CASSWTNEQYF. DNA of the CDR3: TGTGCCAGCAGCTGGACTAACGAGCAGTACTTC. The V and J genes are TRBV11-2 and TRBJ2-7; D is perhaps TRBD2 (6 bases). This CDR3 is built from 11 residues. The ends were cut back, 4 bases at V and 5 bases at J, with 6 bases in the middle. CDR1 and CDR2 (germline): SGHAT, FQNNGV. The full variable domain, completed using reference TRBV11-2 and TRBJ2-7, is EAGVAQSPRYKIIEKRQSVAFWCNPISGHATLYWYQQILGQGPKLLIQFQNNGVVDDSQLPKDRFSAERLKGVDSTLKIQPAKLEDSAVYLCASSWTNEQYFGPGTRLTVT.